This paragraph reports one TCR beta chain. The CDR3 is 16 amino acids. Germline V CDR1 and CDR2: MGHRA, YSYEKL. With 1 base clipped from V and 4 bases from J, the junction kept 4 bases outside the gene matches. Authors' analysis steps: Junction-only sequences produced by ImmunoSEQ had no quality scores, so filtering differed. Assay: immunoSEQ multiplex PCR; the TCRdb copy retains only in-frame clones and omits some. The V and J calls and clone size are taken from that table; D and trimming were inferred from the DNA. The data show about 2 million clones, roughly 96% seen once. This entry comes from a study of shared clonotypes between healthy human individuals.

The TCR originated in a man in his late teens or twenties in good health. Sequences were obtained from naive CD4+ T cells sorted from blood. Specified subset: CD45RA+ positively selected. The chain employs TRBV4-1 and TRBJ2-3; 11 bases line up with TRBD2. As DNA, the CDR3 is TGCGCCAGCAGCCAAGGGGCTAGCGGGAGGTCAGATACGCAGTATTTT. Protein product: CASSQGASGRSDTQYF.